This T cell receptor (beta chain) was obtained from a study of T cell repertoires in cytomegalovirus infection. For the study at large: The authors relied on CMV epitopes, both recently identified HLA-C-restricted and well-studied HLA-B-restricted. An indication of both CMV infection and matching HLA type came from public TCR beta signatures. Study results and caveats: Clonotypes of TCR beta that were HLA-C-restricted and CMV-specific dominated the ex vivo response. The study identified carriers of CMV plus the relevant HLA from cumulative public TCR beta family frequency.

This clonotype was recorded a few times. Its specificity is not known. TCRdb re-called the reads through MiXCR, storing one row per CDR3 protein. In the table there are around 430,000 distinct CDR3 sequences, approximately 40% of which are singletons. With 0 bases removed from V and 1 base from J, the gap between germline ends came to 10 bases. CDR1 is SEHNR and CDR2 is FQNEAQ in the germline V gene (reference sequence). The CDR3 loop spans 16 amino acids. This sequence originates from a human donor in good health (CMV status not recorded). Some clones in this sample may be carry-over from other donors' samples. The rearrangement joins TRBV7-9 to TRBJ1-5; D unresolved. This specimen consisted of cultured PBMCs, obtained from culture after CMV antigen stimulation. This CDR3 reads CASSLAGGGSNQPQHF. The CDR3 DNA reads TGTGCCAGCAGCTTAGCGGGAGGAGGGAGCAATCAGCCCCAGCATTTT.